The 27 T cell receptor beta chains below all came from one sample that was sequenced in a study of blood T cells in healthy people across ages. A second about 6 to 12 cycle PCR used barcoded and J-beta primers. TCRdb independently ran MiXCR on the 5' RACE reads; one entry per CDR3 protein. The table has around 1,900,000 distinct CDR3 sequences, more than 35% seen once. The specimen sequenced was blood. These receptors originate from a human donor in good health.

The rearrangement uses TRBV7-8 and TRBJ2-1; 7 bases align to TRBD2. Unmatched junction bases numbered 9, after V lost 5 bases and J lost 5 bases. This CDR3 is built from 15 residues. Germline CDR1 SGHVS, CDR2 FQNEAQ. The CDR3 protein is CASSPSGTIDNEQFF. The CDR3 nucleotides read TGTGCCAGCAGCCCATCCGGGACTATAGACAATGAGCAGTTCTTC.

This rearrangement joins TRBV3-1 to TRBJ1-2; possible D gene TRBD1, 5 bases. Germline-derived CDR1 and CDR2 are LGHDT and YNNKEL (reference sequence). Trimming shortened V by 2 bases and J by 8 bases, and 18 bases separated the two germline ends. The CDR3 is 15 amino acids. CDR3 sequence: CASSQFVGRKLGYTF. CDR3 sequence (DNA): TGTGCCAGCAGCCAATTCGTGGGACGGAAGCTGGGCTACACCTTC.

The chain couples TRBV7-3 to TRBJ2-3; 9 bases are a match to TRBD2. Germline assignment: CDR1 SGHTA and CDR2 FQGTGA. Trimming at V came to 5 bases and at J to 7 bases, leaving 13 bases not matched to a gene. The CDR3 runs 16 residues. CDR3 in DNA: TGTGCCAGCAGCAAGGAGGCTAGCGGGGCGCGAAATACGCAGTATTTT. Protein product: CASSKEASGARNTQYF.

This chain uses TRBV20-1 with TRBJ2-2; a possible D gene is TRBD1 (5 bases). V gave up 3 bases and J gave up 4 bases, with 15 bases separating them. Per the germline V gene, CDR1 is DFQATT and CDR2 is SNEGSKA (reference sequence). The CDR3 length is 15 residues. CDR3 DNA sequence: TGCAGTGCTAGCTACATTGGGGCAGGCACCGGGGAGCTGTTTTTT. Encoded protein: CSASYIGAGTGELFF.

CDR3 region: CASSSPLSNQPQHF. In DNA, the CDR3 is TGTGCCAGCAGTTCCCCGCTTAGCAATCAGCCCCAGCATTTT. J is TRBJ1-5 and V is TRBV6-5; D is uncertain. Looked up from germline, CDR1 is MNHEY and CDR2 is SVGAGI. Trimming cost V 4 bases and J 0 bases, with 7 bases left between them. This CDR3 is built from 14 residues.

This clonotype has a handful of counts. J is TRBJ1-5 and V is TRBV4-3; D is unclear. The germline CDR1 and CDR2 sequences are LGHNA and YSLEER. The CDR3 sequence is 15 residues long. Deletions cut 5 bases from V and 2 bases from J, with 13 bases between. The CDR3, as DNA: TGCGCCAGCAGCAACAGCCCTTGGGGCAATCAGCCCCAGCATTTT. Encoded protein: CASSNSPWGNQPQHF.

This clonotype was seen only a few times. This chain uses TRBV27 with TRBJ1-1; maybe TRBD1 (5 bases). Germline V CDR1 and CDR2: MNHEY, SMNVEV (reference sequence). The CDR3 contains 16 residues. Trimming took off 0 bases at V and 0 bases at J, with 11 bases between the two ends. The CDR3 loop is CASSLSGVRMNTEAFF. CDR3 bases: TGTGCCAGCAGTTTATCAGGGGTTAGAATGAACACTGAAGCTTTCTTT.

The chain couples TRBV7-2 to TRBJ2-7; weak D call: TRBD2 (6 bases). This CDR3 spans 15 amino acids. The ends were cut back, 1 base at V and 4 bases at J, with 14 bases in the middle. The germline CDR1 and CDR2 sequences are SGHTA and FQGNSA. The CDR3 DNA is TGTGCCAGCAGCTTAGGAAGTGTACGGGGGTACGAGCAGTACTTC. This translates into CASSLGSVRGYEQYF.

This chain joins TRBV19 and TRBJ1-2; D is uncertain. The germline V gene has CDR1 LNHDA and CDR2 SQIVND (reference sequence). The CDR3 consists of 13 residues. V lost 5 bases and J lost 1, with 8 bases in between. The CDR3 coding sequence is TGTGCCAGTAGTGACCAGCGTAACTATGGCTACACCTTC. Encoded protein: CASSDQRNYGYTF.

The chain employs TRBV12-5 and TRBJ2-7; D unresolved. Trimming took off 0 bases at V and 5 bases at J, with 14 bases between the two ends. CDR1 is LGHNT, CDR2 FRNRAP, per germline. This CDR3 is 15 amino acids long. The CDR3 sequence is CASGLVLQGANEQYF. CDR3 coding DNA: TGTGCTAGTGGTTTGGTACTCCAAGGCGCTAACGAGCAGTACTTC.

This clonotype was picked up a small number of times. The rearrangement links TRBV20-1 to TRBJ1-2, with D maybe TRBD1 (5 bases). V lost 0 bases to trimming and J lost 5 bases, with 10 bases between them. The CDR3 length is 13 residues. The germline V gene has CDR1 DFQATT and CDR2 SNEGSKA (reference sequence). In DNA, the CDR3 is TGCAGTGCTAGAGAGGGGGTGCATTATGGCTACACCTTC. Protein: CSAREGVHYGYTF.

The chain employs TRBV11-3 and TRBJ2-5, with D possibly being TRBD1 or TRBD2 (6 bases each). CDR1 SGHNT and CDR2 YENEEA come from the germline V gene. Trimming removed 7 bases from V and 5 bases from J, with 20 bases in between. The CDR3 runs to 15 residues. The CDR3 DNA follows: TGTGCCAGCAATCCCCCAGGGGCGGGGATGGAGACCCAGTACTTC. Translating gives CASNPPGAGMETQYF.

The V and J genes are TRBV21-1 and TRBJ2-4; the table calls TRBD1, which could not be checked here. TRBV21-1 constitutes a pseudogene. CDR3 length: 16 residues. The CDR3 spells CASSKGNRDRAYEQYF. The CDR3 coding sequence is TGTGCCAGCAGCAAAGGAAACCGGGACAGGGCCTATGAGCAGTACTTC.

This chain joins TRBV5-4 and TRBJ1-4, with D hard to call. CDR1 and CDR2 from the germline V gene are SGHNT and YYREEE (reference sequence). CDR3 length: 14 residues. The V end lost 4 bases, the J end lost 7 bases, and 14 bases lay between the germline ends. Written as DNA, the CDR3 is TGTGCCAGCAGCCATATGGACCGGGGTGAAAAACTGTTTTTT. Amino acids: CASSHMDRGEKLFF.

This clonotype has just a few counts. The V gene is TRBV20-1, the J gene TRBJ1-2, with TRBD1 matching over 7 bases. CDR1 and CDR2 (germline): DFQATT, SNEGSKA (reference sequence). The CDR3 totals 12 residues. With 5 bases clipped from V and 5 bases from J, the junction kept 5 bases outside the gene matches. The CDR3 DNA reads as TGCAGTGCTTACAGGGGAGAATATGGCTACACCTTC. Translation gives CSAYRGEYGYTF.

The chain links TRBV5-1 to TRBJ2-3; perhaps TRBD2 as D (5 bases). Trimming cost V 4 bases and J 8 bases, with 14 bases left between them. The CDR3 covers 13 residues. Germline V CDR1 and CDR2: SGHRS, YFSETQ. The CDR3 spells CASSPEMAGTQYF. CDR3 nucleotide sequence: TGCGCCAGCAGCCCAGAAATGGCGGGTACGCAGTATTTT.

The CDR3 DNA is TGTGCCAGCAGTCAGGGGTTACTTCGAATGAACACTGAAGCTTTCTTT. Encoded protein: CASSQGLLRMNTEAFF. The chain employs TRBV6-5 and TRBJ1-1; the D gene is possibly TRBD1 (6 bases). Germline V CDR1 and CDR2: MNHEY, SVGAGI. V lost 5 bases, J lost 0 bases, and 16 bases lay in between. The CDR3 covers 16 residues.

This clonotype was seen repeatedly, ten times or more. The chain is built from TRBV7-9 and TRBJ2-7; 8 bases are a match to TRBD1. The J segment lost 6 bases and the V segment lost 5 bases, leaving 15 bases of the junction unmatched. This CDR3 region has 16 residues. Germline CDR1 is SEHNR and CDR2 is FQNEAQ (reference sequence). CDR3 protein: CASSPSGQGAMSEQYF. The CDR3 DNA is TGTGCCAGCAGCCCCTCCGGGCAGGGGGCTATGAGCGAGCAGTACTTC.

This clonotype was seen more than once but under ten times. The rearrangement uses TRBV12-3 or TRBV12-4 and TRBJ2-6, with 7 bases fitting TRBD2. The V segment lost 7 bases and the J segment 3 bases; nucleotides outside the gene matches: 21. The CDR3 contains 20 residues. The CDR3 here is CASKSDLAGDDGVGANVLTF. CDR3 nucleotide sequence: TGTGCCAGCAAATCAGACCTGGCGGGGGACGATGGGGTTGGGGCCAACGTCCTGACTTTC.

The J gene is TRBJ1-2, the V gene TRBV6-5, with TRBD1 matching 7 bases. This CDR3 spans 14 amino acids. Germline values: CDR1 MNHEY, CDR2 SVGAGI. Germline trimming cut 2 bases from V and 2 bases from J; bases unmatched to any gene: 2. In DNA, the CDR3 is TGTGCCAGCAGTTACCGGGACAGCAACTATGGCTACACCTTC. Protein: CASSYRDSNYGYTF.

The rearrangement uses TRBV29-1 and TRBJ2-3; D unresolved. Between the trimmed V and J ends, which lost 5 bases and 4 bases, there was a span of 10 bases. The CDR3 has 12 amino acids. The V gene's germline CDR1 is SQVTM and CDR2 ANQGSEA. The CDR3 coding sequence is TGCAGCGTTTATACCCCCCCAGATACGCAGTATTTT. It encodes CSVYTPPDTQYF.

This clonotype was seen a few times. The J gene is TRBJ2-7, the V gene TRBV5-5; D might be TRBD1 (6 bases). The ends were cut back, 1 base at V and 2 bases at J, with 13 bases in the middle. Per the germline V gene, CDR1 is SGHKS and CDR2 is YYEKEE (reference sequence). This CDR3 region has 15 residues. CDR3 sequence: CASSLLGQHTYEQYF. The CDR3 DNA sequence: TGTGCCAGCAGCTTGTTAGGACAGCATACCTACGAGCAGTACTTC.

There are a few counts of this clonotype. The chain combines TRBV7-2 with TRBJ1-2; D possibly corresponds to TRBD1 (5 bases). CDR1 is SGHTA, CDR2 FQGNSA, per germline. Trimming shortened V by 4 bases and J by 4 bases, and 13 bases separated the two germline ends. This CDR3 has 14 amino acids. The CDR3, as DNA: TGTGCCAGCAGCTCTTCGACAGTGCCCTATGGCTACACCTTC. Its translation: CASSSSTVPYGYTF.

This clonotype was picked up a small number of times. J is TRBJ1-2 and V is TRBV6-5; D gene unclear. The length of the CDR3 is 14 residues. Germline-derived CDR1 and CDR2 are MNHEY and SVGAGI. V was cut by 3 bases and J by 8 bases, with 16 bases left in between. The CDR3 loop reads CASSYIPGNGGYTF. The CDR3 coding sequence is TGTGCCAGCAGTTATATACCGGGGAATGGGGGCTACACCTTC.

The CDR3, as DNA: TGTGCCAGCAGCTTCCTCACAGGGACTCCCTCCTACGAGCAGTACTTC. It codes for CASSFLTGTPSYEQYF. The chain is built from TRBV7-2 and TRBJ2-7; D is possibly TRBD1 or TRBD2 (6 bases each). In germline, CDR1 is SGHTA, CDR2 FQGNSA. The CDR3 runs 16 residues. Trimming took 3 bases from V and 0 from J, leaving 15 bases between them.

This chain's CDR3 is CSAPRLAENYEQYF. For the CDR3, the DNA is TGCAGTGCCCCTAGACTAGCGGAGAATTACGAGCAGTACTTC. The genes are TRBV20-1 and TRBJ2-4; 9 bases are shared with TRBD2. The tail of the sequence fits TRBJ2-7 better, so the J call may be wrong. The germline CDR1 and CDR2 sequences are DFQATT and SNEGSKA (reference sequence). The CDR3 is 14 amino acids.

This clonotype occurred a few times. V is TRBV15 and J is TRBJ2-7; 9 bases agree with TRBD1. Germline V gene lookup returns CDR1 LNHNV and CDR2 YYDKDF (reference sequence). V shed 4 bases and J 3 bases; nucleotides not matched to a gene: 7. This CDR3 has 15 amino acids. The CDR3 DNA reads as TGTGCCACCAGCATTTCCCGGGACAGGGACTACGAGCAGTACTTC. Translated: CATSISRDRDYEQYF.